These 11 T cell receptor beta chains share one sample of origin, sequenced in a study of cytomegalovirus exposure and HLA in healthy donors. The PCR contained 60 Vbeta and 13 Jbeta primers. Sequencing used immunoSEQ multiplex PCR; TCRdb keeps in-frame clones, though not all of them. Of some 140,000 clones listed, 60% to 75% were seen once; the top ten hold roughly 2.8%. The sequencing sample was made of PBMCs. The receptors derive from a young man in good health and CMV-seronegative.

V is TRBV5-1 and J is TRBJ2-7, with 11 nucleotides matching TRBD1. Germline assignment: CDR1 SGHRS and CDR2 YFSETQ. V lost 2 bases, J lost 7 bases, and 8 bases stayed unmatched. This CDR3 region has 15 residues. CDR3 in DNA: TGCGCCAGCAGCTTTCGGACAGGGGGCGCGGAAGAGCAGTACTTC. This sequence encodes CASSFRTGGAEEQYF.

This clone has just a few counts. This sequence joins TRBV6-5 and TRBJ2-6, with a possible D match to TRBD1 (6 bases). The V gene's germline CDR1 is MNHEY and CDR2 SVGAGI. V lost 8 bases and J lost 0, with 11 bases in between. The CDR3 spans 15 residues. The DNA for the CDR3 is TGTGCCAGCCGACAGGTTGACTCTGGGGCCAACGTCCTGACTTTC. Its translation is CASRQVDSGANVLTF.

About this clone: Relative to the germline gene, one junction end is altered; a read error may explain this. This chain links TRBV6-1 with TRBJ2-6; 8 nucleotides agree with TRBD1. The CDR3 has 15 amino acids. Germline V gives CDR1 MNHNS, CDR2 SASEGT. CDR3 in amino acids: CASSETGDGANGLTF. The DNA of the CDR3 is TGTGCCAGCAGCGAGACAGGGGACGGGGCCAACGGCCTGACTTTC.

The CDR3 is CASSLGGGGFTGELFF. Here the CDR3 DNA reads TGTGCCAGCAGCTTAGGAGGCGGGGGGTTCACCGGGGAGCTGTTTTTT. This rearrangement joins TRBV7-9 to TRBJ2-2, with TRBD2 identical over 8 bases. The trim removed 1 base at V and 4 bases at J, leaving 5 bases unmatched. Germline CDR1 SEHNR, CDR2 FQNEAQ (reference sequence). The CDR3 has 16 residues.

The gene calls are TRBV27 and TRBJ2-7; D gene unclear. Germline CDR1 is MNHEY and CDR2 is SMNVEV (reference sequence). V lost 5 bases and J 0 bases, leaving 14 bases between the germline ends. This CDR3 contains 15 residues. CDR3 amino acids: CASSPVPLSSYEQYF. DNA for the CDR3: TGTGCCAGCAGTCCGGTACCCCTTAGCTCCTACGAGCAGTACTTC.

This clone occurred a few times. The CDR3: CASSTGMNTEAFF. CDR3 bases: TGTGCCAGTTCCACAGGGATGAACACTGAAGCTTTCTTT. The V gene is TRBV19, the J gene TRBJ1-1, with D tentatively TRBD1 (6 bases). Trimming shortened V by 8 bases and J by 0 bases, and 10 bases separated the two germline ends. CDR3 length: 13 amino acids. Looked up from germline, CDR1 is LNHDA and CDR2 is SQIVND (reference sequence).

This sequence joins TRBV28 and TRBJ1-1; no reliable D call. From germline, CDR1 is MDHEN and CDR2 SYDVKM. This CDR3 has 15 residues. Trimming took 5 bases from V and 4 from J, leaving 17 bases between them. DNA for the CDR3: TGTGCCAGCAGTCTCTACTTTAACCAACTCACTGAAGCTTTCTTT. Amino acid sequence: CASSLYFNQLTEAFF. The variable domain in full, completed from reference TRBV28 and TRBJ1-1, reads DVKVTQSSRYLVKRTGEKVFLECVQDMDHENMFWYRQDPGLGLRLIYFSYDVKMKEKGDIPEGYSVSREKKERFSLILESASTNQTSMYLCASSLYFNQLTEAFFGQGTRLTVV.

The chain combines TRBV5-1 with TRBJ1-1, with 8 bases fitting TRBD1. Germline V lookup: CDR1 SGHRS, CDR2 YFSETQ. This CDR3 spans 15 amino acids. V shed 6 bases and J 1 base; nucleotides not matched to a gene: 8. In DNA, the CDR3 is TGCGCCAGCACCTCATTTGACAGGGGGAACACTGAAGCTTTCTTT. It encodes CASTSFDRGNTEAFF.

The chain joins TRBV30 to TRBJ1-6, with 10 bases fitting TRBD1. CDR1 and CDR2 from the germline V gene are GTSNPN and SVGIG (reference sequence). After removal of 8 bases from V and 8 bases from J, the junction contained 9 bases not matched to a gene. CDR3 size: 14 residues. CDR3 amino acids: CAGGSGQGDSPLHF. Written as DNA, the CDR3 is TGTGCCGGGGGGTCAGGACAGGGGGATTCACCCCTCCACTTT.

V gene TRBV4-2 combines with J gene TRBJ1-2, with D uncertain. Trimming left V 0 bases short and J 8 bases short, with 10 bases between. Per germline, CDR1 LGHNA and CDR2 YNFKEQ. CDR3 length: 13 residues. This chain's CDR3 is CASSQDIVAGYTF. CDR3 coding DNA: TGTGCCAGCAGCCAAGATATAGTTGCCGGCTACACCTTC.

The chain employs TRBV10-1 and TRBJ2-5; 8 nucleotides agree with TRBD1. Germline V gives CDR1 WNHNN, CDR2 SYGVQD (reference sequence). There are 14 residues in the CDR3. V lost 8 bases to trimming and J lost 7 bases; unmatched junction nucleotides: 12. CDR3 nucleotide sequence: TGCGCCAGCTCTACAGGGGGTAACGCTGTGACCCAGTACTTC. Translating it yields CASSTGGNAVTQYF.